This section outlines one TCR beta chain sequence together with its context. Its matching antigen is unknown. This sample is drawn from a study of T-cell reconstitution after alpha-beta-depleted transplantation in children. Study results and limitations: T-cell counts and diversity at one year post-transplant came mainly from newly produced T cells. Several hundred expanded graft clones reportedly were the source of alpha-beta T cells about two months after transplant.

The J segment lost 4 bases and the V segment lost 5 bases, leaving 5 bases of the junction unmatched. Germline CDR1 SGHVS, CDR2 FQNEAQ. The CDR3 runs 17 residues. Preparing the TCRbeta library involved the use of unique molecular identifiers. TCRdb redid the calling of the PCR reads with MiXCR, one entry per CDR3 protein. The sample yields hundreds of thousands of distinct CDR3 sequences, over 10% seen once. The sequence was collected from a girl aged 2-10 years with congenital amegakaryocytic thrombocytopenia, due to receive a stem cell transplant. The sample here was PBMCs, taken before TCRalphabeta/CD19-depleted stem cell transplant. This rearrangement joins TRBV7-8 to TRBJ2-1, with 16 bases identical to TRBD2. The CDR3 loop is CASSRSGLAGGYNEQFF. Here the CDR3 DNA reads TGTGCCAGCAGCCGATCGGGACTAGCGGGAGGGTACAATGAGCAGTTCTTC.